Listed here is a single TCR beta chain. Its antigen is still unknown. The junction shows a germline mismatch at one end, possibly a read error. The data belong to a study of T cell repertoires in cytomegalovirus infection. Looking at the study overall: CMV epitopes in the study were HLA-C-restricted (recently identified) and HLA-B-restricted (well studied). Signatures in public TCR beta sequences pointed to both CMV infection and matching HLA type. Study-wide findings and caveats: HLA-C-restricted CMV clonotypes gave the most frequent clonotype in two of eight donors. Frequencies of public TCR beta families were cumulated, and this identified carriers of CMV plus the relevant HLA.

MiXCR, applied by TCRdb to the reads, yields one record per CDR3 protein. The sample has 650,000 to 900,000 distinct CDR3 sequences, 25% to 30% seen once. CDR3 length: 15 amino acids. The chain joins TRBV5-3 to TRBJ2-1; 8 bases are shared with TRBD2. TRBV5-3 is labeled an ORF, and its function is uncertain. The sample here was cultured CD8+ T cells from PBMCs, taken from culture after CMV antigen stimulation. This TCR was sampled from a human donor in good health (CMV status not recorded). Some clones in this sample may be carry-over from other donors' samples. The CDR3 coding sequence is TGTGCCAGCAGCTTATTCGGGGGGGGGGAGAATGAGCAGTTCTTC. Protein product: CASSLFGGGENEQFF.